Listed below are T cell receptor beta chains from one sample, sequenced in a study of blood T cell repertoires in COVID-19. Sequencing used immunoSEQ multiplex PCR; TCRdb keeps in-frame clones, though not all of them. The sample shows around 100,000 clones, roughly nine tenths of them seen only once. Sequencing was performed on peripheral blood. These receptors were obtained from a human donor in a cohort sampled during active COVID-19. CDR3s include the opening cysteine and the closing phenylalanine or tryptophan. The D gene is left open where the match is weak. Clone size is stated in some rows and not others, as once, few, many or a class when expanded.

J gene,D gene,clone size,V gene,CDR3 DNA,CDR3 protein
TRBJ2-1,NA,NA,TRBV7-2,TGTGCCAGCAGCTTTCCGGGGTGGTACAATGAGCAGTTCTTC,CASSFPGWYNEQFF
TRBJ2-6,NA,NA,TRBV2,TGTGCCAGCGGCCCTAGAAGGGCCGGGGTGGCCCCTGGGGCCAACGTCCTGACTTTC,CASGPRRAGVAPGANVLTF
TRBJ2-7,NA,NA,TRBV27,TGTGCCAGCAGCCCTTCGGGGGTGGCAGGGCACACCTACGAGCAGTACTTC,CASSPSGVAGHTYEQYF
TRBJ1-4,TRBD1,NA,TRBV7-2,TGTGCCAGCAGACGGACAGGGTTCGGTGAAAAACTGTTTTTT,CASRRTGFGEKLFF
TRBJ1-5,TRBD1,few,TRBV5-6,TGTGCCAGCAGCTTCGCCGGGACAGTTGTACAGCCCCAGCATTTT,CASSFAGTVVQPQHF
TRBJ2-7,NA,few,TRBV10-3,TGTGCCATCAGTGAGTCTGAGGACTACGAGCAGTACTTC,CAISESEDYEQYF
TRBJ2-1,NA,NA,TRBV28,TGTGCCAGCAGTTTTCGAGCTTACAATGAGCAGTTCTTC,CASSFRAYNEQFF
TRBJ1-1,TRBD1,NA,TRBV6-4,TGTGCCAGCAGACACCCGGGACAGATGAACACTGAAGCTTTCTTT,CASRHPGQMNTEAFF
TRBJ1-2,TRBD1,NA,TRBV28,TGTGCCAGCAGGAGAGGAGGGGACAGGGTCGGTGGCTACACCTTC,CASRRGGDRVGGYTF
TRBJ2-1,TRBD1,NA,TRBV19,TGTGCCAGTAGTTCACAGGGGGCAATCGCCATTGAGCAGTTCTTC,CASSSQGAIAIEQFF
TRBJ2-7,NA,few,TRBV4-1,TGCGCCAGCAGCCAAGAGGACCGGGACAACTCCTACGAGCAGTACTTC,CASSQEDRDNSYEQYF
TRBJ2-1,TRBD2,NA,TRBV7-9,TGTGCCAGCAGCCCGATGGTAATAACTAGCGGGAGGTACAATGAGCAGTTCTTC,CASSPMVITSGRYNEQFF
TRBJ1-1,NA,NA,TRBV2,TGTGCCAGCAGTCTTCAGGGCGGGAGGGATGAAGCTTTCTTT,CASSLQGGRDEAFF
TRBJ1-5,NA,NA,TRBV19,TGTGCCAGTAGTATAGTTCCGGGATATAGCAATCAGCCCCAGCATTTT,CASSIVPGYSNQPQHF
TRBJ1-5,NA,NA,TRBV18,TGTGCCAGCTCACCAGCTGGGACAACTAATCAGCCCCAGCATTTT,CASSPAGTTNQPQHF
TRBJ2-7,NA,NA,TRBV9,TGTGCCAGCAGCCCAGGTAGGGGCGCCTCGAACGAGCAGTACTTC,CASSPGRGASNEQYF
TRBJ1-2,NA,NA,TRBV5-1,TGCGCCAGCAATCTGGGGGCGGATAACTATGGCTACACCTTC,CASNLGADNYGYTF
TRBJ2-4,TRBD1,NA,TRBV7-2,TGTGCCAGCAGCTTAGAGGGGACAGGTCTAGCCAAAAACATTCAGTACTTC,CASSLEGTGLAKNIQYF
TRBJ2-7,NA,NA,TRBV3-1/TRBV3-2,TGTGCCAGCAGCCAAGATTTTCTTGGAAGGACACCCAACTCCTACGAGCAGTACTTC,CASSQDFLGRTPNSYEQYF
TRBJ2-2,NA,NA,TRBV7-3,TGTGCCAGCAGCCCCGGACTACTCACCGGGGAGCTGTTTTTT,CASSPGLLTGELFF
TRBJ2-3,TRBD1,NA,TRBV28,TGTGCCAGTGCTATTCCGGGACAGGGAACAGATACGCAGTATTTT,CASAIPGQGTDTQYF
TRBJ2-1,TRBD2,once,TRBV10-3,TGTGCCATCGCTATAGCGGGAGGGAATGAGCAGTTCTTC,CAIAIAGGNEQFF
TRBJ2-7,NA,NA,TRBV27,TGTGCCAGCAGTTTACGTATAGGTGCGGCCTACGAGCAGTACTTC,CASSLRIGAAYEQYF
TRBJ2-1,TRBD2,NA,TRBV10-3,TGTGCCACGGCTGGGACTAGCGGACAGAGCAATGAGCAGTTCTTC,CATAGTSGQSNEQFF
TRBJ2-3,TRBD2,NA,TRBV5-1,TGCGCCAGCAGCTTGGGTCGGGGGGACACAGATACGCAGTATTTT,CASSLGRGDTDTQYF
TRBJ2-1,TRBD2,NA,TRBV19,TGTGCCAGTAGTGGGGCGGGAGGCAATGAGCAGTTCTTC,CASSGAGGNEQFF
TRBJ2-3,NA,NA,TRBV10-3,TGTGCCATCACCGGCGGAGCCACAGATACGCAGTATTTT,CAITGGATDTQYF
TRBJ2-3,TRBD2,NA,TRBV19,TGTGCCAGTACCGTAGCGGGGGTAAGCACAGATACGCAGTATTTT,CASTVAGVSTDTQYF
TRBJ2-1,TRBD2,NA,TRBV12-3/TRBV12-4,TGTGCCAGCGGGACCGGGGGGGGTCATGAGCAGTTCTTC,CASGTGGGHEQFF
TRBJ2-7,NA,many,TRBV3-1/TRBV3-2,TGTGCCAGCAGCCAAGGCGCGGGATCCTACGAGCAGTACTTC,CASSQGAGSYEQYF
TRBJ2-3,TRBD2,NA,TRBV3-1/TRBV3-2,TGTGCCAGCAGCCAAGTAATTAGCGGGGCCACAGATACGCAGTATTTT,CASSQVISGATDTQYF
TRBJ1-1,NA,once,TRBV7-8,TGTGCCAGCAGCGCACAGGGTTACACTGAAGCTTTCTTT,CASSAQGYTEAFF
TRBJ2-6,NA,NA,TRBV5-1,TGCGCCAGCAGCTTGGGGGCCCCCGGCTCTGGGGCCAACGTCCTGACTTTC,CASSLGAPGSGANVLTF
TRBJ2-1,NA,once,TRBV3-1/TRBV3-2,TGTGCCAGCAGCCAAGCAAGTAGTGAGCAGTTCTTC,CASSQASSEQFF
TRBJ2-3,TRBD1,NA,TRBV7-2,TGTGCCAGCAGCCTTCGGACAGGGGGCATGGCAGCGCAGTATTTT,CASSLRTGGMAAQYF
TRBJ1-5,TRBD1,NA,TRBV20-1,TGCAGTGCTAGTGCAGGGGGTTCCAATCAGCCCCAGCATTTT,CSASAGGSNQPQHF
TRBJ2-7,NA,NA,TRBV11-2,TGTGCCAGCAGCGAAAGCAGGGTCGCCTCCTACGAGCAGTACTTC,CASSESRVASYEQYF
TRBJ2-1,NA,once,TRBV27,TGTGCCAGCAGTTTGATCCCCCGGGGTGAGCAGTTCTTC,CASSLIPRGEQFF
TRBJ1-6,NA,NA,TRBV11-1,TGTGCCAGCAGTCAACGCAGGGACAACTATTCACCCCTCCACTTT,CASSQRRDNYSPLHF
TRBJ2-5,TRBD2,NA,TRBV7-7,TGTGCCAGCAGCCCCAGCGGGAGGGGAGAGACCCAGTACTTC,CASSPSGRGETQYF